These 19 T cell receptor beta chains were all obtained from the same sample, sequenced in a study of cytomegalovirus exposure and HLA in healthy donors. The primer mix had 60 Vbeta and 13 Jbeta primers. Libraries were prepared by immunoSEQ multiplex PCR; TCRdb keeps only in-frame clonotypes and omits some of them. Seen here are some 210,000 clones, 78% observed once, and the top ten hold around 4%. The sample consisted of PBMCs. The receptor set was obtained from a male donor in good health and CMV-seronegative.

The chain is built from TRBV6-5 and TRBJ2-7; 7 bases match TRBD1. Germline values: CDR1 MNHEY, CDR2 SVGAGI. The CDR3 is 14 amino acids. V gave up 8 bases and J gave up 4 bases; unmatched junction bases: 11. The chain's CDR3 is CASRSDRNEYEQYF. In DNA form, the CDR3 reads TGTGCCAGCCGATCGGACAGGAACGAATACGAGCAGTACTTC.

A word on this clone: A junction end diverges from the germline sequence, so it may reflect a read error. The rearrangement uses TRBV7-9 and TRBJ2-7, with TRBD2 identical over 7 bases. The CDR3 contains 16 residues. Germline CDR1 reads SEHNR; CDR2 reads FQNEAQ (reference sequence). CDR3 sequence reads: CSSSLESAGHYYEQYF. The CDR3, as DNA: TGTTCCAGCAGCTTAGAGTCAGCGGGGCATTACTACGAGCAGTACTTC.

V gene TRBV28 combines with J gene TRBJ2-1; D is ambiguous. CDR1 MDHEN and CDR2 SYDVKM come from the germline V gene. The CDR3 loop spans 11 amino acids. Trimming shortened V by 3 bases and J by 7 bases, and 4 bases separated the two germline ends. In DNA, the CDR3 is TGTGCCAGCAGTTTGGCTAATGAGCAGTTCTTC. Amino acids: CASSLANEQFF. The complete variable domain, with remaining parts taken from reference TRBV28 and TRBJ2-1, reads DVKVTQSSRYLVKRTGEKVFLECVQDMDHENMFWYRQDPGLGLRLIYFSYDVKMKEKGDIPEGYSVSREKKERFSLILESASTNQTSMYLCASSLANEQFFGPGTRLTVL.

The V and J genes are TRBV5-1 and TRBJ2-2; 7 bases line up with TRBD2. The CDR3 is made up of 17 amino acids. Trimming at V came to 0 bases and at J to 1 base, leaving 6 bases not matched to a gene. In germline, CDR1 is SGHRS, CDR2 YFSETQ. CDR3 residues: CASSLEREDRNTGELFF. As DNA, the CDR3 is TGCGCCAGCAGCTTGGAACGGGAGGACCGGAACACCGGGGAGCTGTTTTTT.

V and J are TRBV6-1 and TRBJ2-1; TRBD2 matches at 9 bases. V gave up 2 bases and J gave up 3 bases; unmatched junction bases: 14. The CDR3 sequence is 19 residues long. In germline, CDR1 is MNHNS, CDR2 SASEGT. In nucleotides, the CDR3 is TGTGCCAGCAGTGAACCAACCACTTTAGCGGGAGATCGCTACAATGAGCAGTTCTTC. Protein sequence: CASSEPTTLAGDRYNEQFF.

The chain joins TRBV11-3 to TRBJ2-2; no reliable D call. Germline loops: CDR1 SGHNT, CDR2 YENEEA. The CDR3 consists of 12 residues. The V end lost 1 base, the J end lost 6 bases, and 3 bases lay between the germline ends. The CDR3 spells CASSLGAGELFF. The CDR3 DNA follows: TGTGCCAGCAGCTTAGGCGCCGGGGAGCTGTTTTTT.

The CDR3 region is CASSGTRTYNEQFF. DNA of the CDR3: TGTGCCAGCAGCGGGACAAGGACCTACAATGAGCAGTTCTTC. The V gene is TRBV2, the J gene TRBJ2-1; D is perhaps TRBD1 (6 bases). Trimming stripped 6 bases from V and 2 bases from J, with 11 bases between. The CDR3 is 14 amino acids. Germline CDR1 is SNHLY and CDR2 is FYNNEI.

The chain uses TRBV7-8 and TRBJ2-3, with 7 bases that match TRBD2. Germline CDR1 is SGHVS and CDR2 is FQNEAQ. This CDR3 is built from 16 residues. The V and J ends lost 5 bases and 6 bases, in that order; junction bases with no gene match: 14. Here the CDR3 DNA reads TGTGCCAGCAGCCTTCTTGGCGGGAGTACTATCGATACGCAGTATTTT. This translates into CASSLLGGSTIDTQYF.

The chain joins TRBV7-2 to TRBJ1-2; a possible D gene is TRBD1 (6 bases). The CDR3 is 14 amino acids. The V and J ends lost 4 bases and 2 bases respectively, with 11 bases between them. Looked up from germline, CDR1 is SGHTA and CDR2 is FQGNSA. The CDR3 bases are TGTGCCAGCAGCTGGACTCAGGGGAACTATGGCTACACCTTC. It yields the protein CASSWTQGNYGYTF. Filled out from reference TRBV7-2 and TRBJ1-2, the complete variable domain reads GAGVSQSPSNKVTEKGKDVELRCDPISGHTALYWYRQSLGQGLEFLIYFQGNSAPDKSGLPSDRFSAERTGGSVSTLTIQRTQQEDSAVYLCASSWTQGNYGYTFGSGTRLTVV.

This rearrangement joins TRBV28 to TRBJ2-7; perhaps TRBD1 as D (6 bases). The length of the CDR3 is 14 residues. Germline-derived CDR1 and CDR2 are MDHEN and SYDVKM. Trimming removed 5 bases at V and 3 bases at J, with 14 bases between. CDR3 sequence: CASSTSFRGYEQYF. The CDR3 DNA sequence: TGTGCCAGCAGTACCTCCTTCAGGGGCTACGAGCAGTACTTC.

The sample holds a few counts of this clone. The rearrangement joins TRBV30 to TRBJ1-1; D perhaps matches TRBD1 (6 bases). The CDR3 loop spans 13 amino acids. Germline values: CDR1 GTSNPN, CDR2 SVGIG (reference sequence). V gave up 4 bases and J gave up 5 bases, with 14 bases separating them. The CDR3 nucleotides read TGTGCCTGGACCAAGGACAGCTGGACTGAAGCTTTCTTT. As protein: CAWTKDSWTEAFF.

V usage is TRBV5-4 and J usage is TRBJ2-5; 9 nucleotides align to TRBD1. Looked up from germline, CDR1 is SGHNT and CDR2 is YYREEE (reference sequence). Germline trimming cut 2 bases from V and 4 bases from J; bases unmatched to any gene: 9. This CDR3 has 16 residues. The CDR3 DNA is TGTGCCAGCAGCTTAAGACCGGGACAGGGAAGAGAGACCCAGTACTTC. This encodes CASSLRPGQGRETQYF.

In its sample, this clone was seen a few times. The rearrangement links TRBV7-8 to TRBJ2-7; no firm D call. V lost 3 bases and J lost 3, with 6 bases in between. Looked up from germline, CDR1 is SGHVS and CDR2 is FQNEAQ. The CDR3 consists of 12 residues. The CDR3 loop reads CASSLFSYEQYF. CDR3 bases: TGTGCCAGCAGCTTGTTTAGCTACGAGCAGTACTTC.

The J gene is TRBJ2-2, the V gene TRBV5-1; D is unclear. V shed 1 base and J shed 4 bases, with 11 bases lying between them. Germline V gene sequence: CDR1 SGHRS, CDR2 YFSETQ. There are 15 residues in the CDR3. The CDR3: CASSLYAAFTGELFF. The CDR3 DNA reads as TGCGCCAGCAGCTTGTACGCGGCCTTCACCGGGGAGCTGTTTTTT.

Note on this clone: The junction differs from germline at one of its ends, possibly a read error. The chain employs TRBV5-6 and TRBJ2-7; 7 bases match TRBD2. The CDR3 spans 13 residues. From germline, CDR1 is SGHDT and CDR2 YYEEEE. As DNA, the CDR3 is TGTGCCAGCAGCTTGTCACCGGGACTAACCCTGGGCTTC. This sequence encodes CASSLSPGLTLGF.

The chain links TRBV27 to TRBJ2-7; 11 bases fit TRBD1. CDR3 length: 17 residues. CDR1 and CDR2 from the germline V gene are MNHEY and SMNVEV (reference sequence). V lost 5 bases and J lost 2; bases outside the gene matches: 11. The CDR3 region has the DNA TGTGCCAGCAGTCCGACGCTGGACAGGGGGCTAACCTACGAGCAGTACTTC. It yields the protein CASSPTLDRGLTYEQYF.

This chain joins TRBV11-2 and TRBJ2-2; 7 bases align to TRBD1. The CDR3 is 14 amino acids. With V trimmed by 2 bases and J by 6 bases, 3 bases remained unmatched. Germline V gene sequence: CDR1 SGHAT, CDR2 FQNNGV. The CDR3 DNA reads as TGTGCCAGCAGCTTATCAACAGGGGCCGGGGAGCTGTTTTTT. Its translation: CASSLSTGAGELFF.

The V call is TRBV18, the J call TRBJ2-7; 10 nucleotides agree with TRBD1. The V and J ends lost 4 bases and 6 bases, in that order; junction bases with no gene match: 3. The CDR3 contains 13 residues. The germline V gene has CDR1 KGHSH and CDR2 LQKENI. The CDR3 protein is CASSLGTGAEQYF. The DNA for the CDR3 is TGTGCCAGCTCACTCGGGACAGGGGCCGAGCAGTACTTC.

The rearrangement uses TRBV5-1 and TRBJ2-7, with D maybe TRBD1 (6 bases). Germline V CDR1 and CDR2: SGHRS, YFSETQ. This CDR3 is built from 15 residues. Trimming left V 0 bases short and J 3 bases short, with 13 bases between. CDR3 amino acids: CASSLGQVHLYEQYF. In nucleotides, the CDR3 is TGCGCCAGCAGCTTGGGACAGGTCCACCTCTACGAGCAGTACTTC.